This entry lists 13 T cell receptor beta chains sequenced from one sample in a study of T cells in Graves' hyperthyroidism and ophthalmopathy (dated by TCRdb to the late 2010s). The library was produced with multiplex PCR. Sequenced using an Illumina HiSeq 2000. TCR beta CDR3 regions were amplified from RNA transcripts. The TCR CDR3 was subjected to a first round of RT-PCR using the HTBI primer set and the Qiagen OneStep RT-PCR kit. TCRdb's own reprocessing of the public reads used fastp at Q25 and MiXCR and kept productive beta chains. CDR3 protein sequences are deduplicated, and each keeps its most common genes and DNA. This sample has 300,000 to 450,000 distinct CDR3 sequences in its table, and about a sixth of those were observed once. Roughly 35% of the sample is held by the ten biggest clonotypes. Sample: blood. These receptors were taken from a woman aged 30 to 39 with Graves' hyperthyroidism that later progressed to Graves' ophthalmopathy.

This clonotype has at least ten counts. The chain couples TRBV12-3 or TRBV12-4 to TRBJ2-7, with unresolved D. CDR3 size: 13 residues. V lost 3 bases to trimming and J lost 6 bases, with 12 bases between them. The chain's CDR3 is CASSLTGSGEQYF. CDR3 sequence (DNA): TGTGCCAGCAGTTTGACTGGCTCAGGCGAGCAGTACTTC.

There are many counts of this clonotype. CDR3 DNA: TGCGCCAGCAGGGAAACGCTCATGAACACTGAAGCTTTCTTT. Translation: CASRETLMNTEAFF. The rearrangement joins TRBV5-1 to TRBJ1-1, with D unclear. V was trimmed by 5 bases and J by 0 bases, leaving 11 bases between them. Per the germline V gene, CDR1 is SGHRS and CDR2 is YFSETQ. The CDR3 consists of 14 residues. The whole variable domain, filled in from reference TRBV5-1 and TRBJ1-1, reads KAGVTQTPRYLIKTRGQQVTLSCSPISGHRSVSWYQQTPGQGLQFLFEYFSETQRNKGNFPGRFSGRQFSNSRSEMNVSTLELGDSALYLCASRETLMNTEAFFGQGTRLTVV.

This clonotype was counted at least ten times. The chain carries TRBV7-2 and TRBJ2-7; D perhaps matches TRBD2 (6 bases). Germline V lookup: CDR1 SGHTA, CDR2 FQGNSA. V was pared by 3 bases and J by 2 bases, with 14 bases between. The CDR3 loop spans 15 amino acids. This CDR3 reads CASSFSSRGTYEQYF. The DNA for the CDR3 is TGTGCCAGCAGCTTCTCTTCGCGCGGGACCTACGAGCAGTACTTC.

The chain uses TRBV19 and TRBJ2-1, with D maybe TRBD2 (7 bases). The CDR3 sequence is 15 residues long. V was shortened by 7 bases and J by 8 bases, with 21 bases between the two germline ends. In germline, CDR1 is LNHDA, CDR2 SQIVND (reference sequence). CDR3 nucleotides: TGTGCCAGTACCCTCCTCGGAGGGGGGGCCCATGAGCAGTTCTTC. Translation: CASTLLGGGAHEQFF.

In this sample, this clonotype turned up many times. This sequence joins TRBV30 and TRBJ1-1; D is perhaps TRBD1 (5 bases). Trimming cost V 0 bases and J 0 bases, with 8 bases left between them. Germline V gives CDR1 GTSNPN, CDR2 SVGIG (reference sequence). The CDR3 has 14 amino acids. The CDR3 DNA reads as TGTGCCTGGAGTGTCATGGGGGTGAACACTGAAGCTTTCTTT. Protein: CAWSVMGVNTEAFF.

This chain joins TRBV20-1 and TRBJ1-6; D uncertain. The ends were cut back, 3 bases at V and 8 bases at J, with 11 bases in the middle. The CDR3 extends over 13 amino acids. The germline gives CDR1 DFQATT, CDR2 SNEGSKA (reference sequence). The CDR3 region is CSASKQNHSPLHF. Written as DNA, the CDR3 is TGCAGTGCTAGTAAACAGAATCATTCACCCCTCCACTTT.

The V and J genes are TRBV30 and TRBJ1-6, with 7 bases identical to TRBD1. Looked up from germline, CDR1 is GTSNPN and CDR2 is SVGIG (reference sequence). Trimming cost V 0 bases and J 7 bases; bases outside gene matches: 6. This CDR3 comprises 15 residues. CDR3 sequence: CAWSVPGGANSPLHF. The CDR3 bases are TGTGCCTGGAGTGTACCAGGGGGAGCAAATTCACCCCTCCACTTT.

For this clonotype: The junction shows a germline mismatch at one end, possibly a read error. For the CDR3, the DNA is TGTGCCACCAGTGACGCCGGGAGGTGGGGGGCGGATCGCACCGGGGAGCTGTTTTTC. Protein product: CATSDAGRWGADRTGELFF. The chain links TRBV24-1 to TRBJ2-2; possibly TRBD2 for D (7 bases). The germline V gene has CDR1 KGHDR and CDR2 SFDVKD. This CDR3 has 19 amino acids.

This clonotype was detected a few times. The chain recombines TRBV19 with TRBJ2-2; TRBD2 aligns across 13 bases. CDR3 length equals 15 residues. Germline lookup yields CDR1 LNHDA and CDR2 SQIVND (reference sequence). With V trimmed by 9 bases and J by 3 bases, 4 bases remained unmatched. This chain's CDR3 is CASGLAGDYTGELFF. The CDR3 DNA sequence: TGTGCCAGCGGACTAGCGGGGGACTACACCGGGGAGCTGTTTTTT.

Comments on this clonotype: This clone may be a read error of a much larger clone one base away. DNA of the CDR3: TGTGCCAGCAGGGAGGGGGGTAGCAATCAGCCCCAGCATTTT. Protein product: CASREGGSNQPQHF. The genes are TRBV6-1 and TRBJ1-5, with D possibly matching TRBD1 (6 bases). The germline V gene has CDR1 MNHNS and CDR2 SASEGT. V was cut by 6 bases and J by 0 bases, with 9 bases left in between. There are 14 residues in the CDR3.

This clonotype was recorded only once. The chain employs TRBV5-4 and TRBJ1-6, with 9 bases aligning to TRBD1. Trimming took 3 bases from V and 7 from J; bases not matched to a gene: 8. Germline V gene sequence: CDR1 SGHNT, CDR2 YYREEE (reference sequence). This CDR3 comprises 16 residues. In DNA, the CDR3 is TGTGCCAGCAGCTCGGAACCCGGACAGGGGAATTCACCCCTCCACTTT. Translated, it gives CASSSEPGQGNSPLHF.

Of note for this clonotype: A much larger clone is a single base away; this may be a read error. The chain links TRBV27 to TRBJ1-6; 7 nucleotides match TRBD1. V dropped 4 bases and J dropped 9; count of bases not matched to a gene: 12. The CDR3 is 16 residues long. Germline V gene data show CDR1 as MNHEY and CDR2 as SMNVEV (reference sequence). CDR3 bases: TGTGCCAGCAGTTCCTCCCGGGGACAGAAAAGTTCACCCCTCCACTTT. As protein: CASSSSRGQKSSPLHF.

This clonotype has ten or more counts. This sequence joins TRBV11-2 and TRBJ1-2; 10 bases are shared with TRBD1. The V segment lost 5 bases and the J segment 2 bases; nucleotides outside the gene matches: 11. This CDR3 has 17 amino acids. CDR1 is SGHAT and CDR2 is FQNNGV in the germline V gene. The CDR3 region has the DNA TGTGCCAGCAGCCCTGACAGGGGGCAGCCCCACAACTATGGCTACACCTTC. Protein: CASSPDRGQPHNYGYTF. The variable domain in full, with the rest retrieved from reference TRBV11-2 and TRBJ1-2, is EAGVAQSPRYKIIEKRQSVAFWCNPISGHATLYWYQQILGQGPKLLIQFQNNGVVDDSQLPKDRFSAERLKGVDSTLKIQPAKLEDSAVYLCASSPDRGQPHNYGYTFGSGTRLTVV.